Each of the 29 T cell receptor beta chains below was sequenced from the same sample in a study of brain T cells in children with intractable seizures. Generated by immunoSEQ multiplex PCR, the TCRdb table keeps only in-frame clones and is missing some. Altogether 35,000 to 50,000 clones are present, more than 80% being singletons, with the ten largest covering 6.3%. This specimen consisted of peripheral blood, obtained at surgery. These receptor sequences come from a girl aged 2 to 10 with tuberous sclerosis and intractable seizures.

This chain connects TRBV9 to TRBJ1-1, with D unclear. This CDR3 has 14 residues. Trimming shortened V by 2 bases and J by 1 base, and 9 bases separated the two germline ends. Germline CDR1 reads SGDLS; CDR2 reads YYNGEE. As DNA, the CDR3 is TGTGCCAGCAGCGTTGGCCCAGGGAACACTGAAGCTTTCTTT. It is translated as CASSVGPGNTEAFF.

This chain links TRBV6-5 with TRBJ1-2; D not certain. Germline assignment: CDR1 MNHEY and CDR2 SVGAGI. V was clipped by 0 bases and J by 8 bases, with 16 bases between them. This CDR3 has 15 residues. CDR3 protein: CASSYSSTWRRGYTF. The CDR3 nucleotides are TGTGCCAGCAGTTACTCCTCCACGTGGCGTCGGGGCTACACCTTC.

This sequence joins TRBV12-3 or TRBV12-4 and TRBJ2-3; no clear D. The CDR3 sequence is 12 residues long. Trimming took off 5 bases at V and 9 bases at J, with 12 bases between the two ends. The CDR3 region is CASSKKVGTQYF. The CDR3 nucleotides are TGTGCCAGCAGTAAAAAAGTGGGGACGCAGTATTTT.

The chain recombines TRBV3-1 (or the pseudogene TRBV3-2) with TRBJ1-4; no reliable D call. Trimming pared 2 bases from V and 8 bases from J, leaving 6 bases between. The CDR3 extends over 12 amino acids. Germline CDR1 reads LGHDT; CDR2 reads YNNKEL (reference sequence). The CDR3 nucleotides are TGTGCCAGCAGCCAATTGAGGGAAAAACTGTTTTTT. Amino acids: CASSQLREKLFF.

The rearrangement uses TRBV5-5 and TRBJ1-2; unclear D gene. Between the trimmed V and J ends, which lost 2 bases and 2 bases, there was a span of 7 bases. The CDR3 extends over 13 amino acids. The germline CDR1 and CDR2 sequences are SGHKS and YYEKEE (reference sequence). Here the CDR3 DNA reads TGTGCCAGCAGCTTTGGGAGAAACTATGGCTACACCTTC. Translating gives CASSFGRNYGYTF. Based on the CDR3 plus reference TRBV5-5 and TRBJ1-2, the full variable domain is DAGVTQSPTHLIKTRGQQVTLRCSPISGHKSVSWYQQVLGQGPQFIFQYYEKEERGRGNFPDRFSARQFPNYSSELNVNALLLGDSALYLCASSFGRNYGYTFGSGTRLTVV.

The rearrangement links TRBV5-1 to TRBJ2-3, with a weak D call TRBD2 (6 bases). Germline V gives CDR1 SGHRS, CDR2 YFSETQ. With 3 bases removed from V and 0 bases from J, the gap between germline ends came to 14 bases. The CDR3 covers 16 residues. CDR3 loop: CASSSGASDSTDTQYF. The CDR3 nucleotides are TGCGCCAGCAGCTCCGGGGCTAGCGATAGCACAGATACGCAGTATTTT.

V usage is TRBV30 and J usage is TRBJ2-5; 7 bases are shared with TRBD2. With 2 bases clipped from V and 8 bases from J, the junction kept 11 bases outside the gene matches. Germline-derived CDR1 and CDR2 are GTSNPN and SVGIG (reference sequence). CDR3 length: 14 residues. CDR3 DNA: TGTGCCTGGAGTCCCACGTCGGGGGGAGTAACCCAGTACTTC. It encodes CAWSPTSGGVTQYF.

This sequence joins TRBV7-9 and TRBJ2-7; 7 bases map to TRBD1. The CDR3 is 14 residues long. V lost 5 bases to trimming and J lost 2 bases; unmatched junction nucleotides: 6. Germline V gene sequence: CDR1 SEHNR, CDR2 FQNEAQ (reference sequence). The CDR3 DNA reads TGTGCCAGCAGCCCGTCGGGACAGCCCTACGAGCAGTACGTC. This gives the protein CASSPSGQPYEQYV.

This chain links TRBV24-1 with TRBJ1-2, with 8 nucleotides matching TRBD1. CDR3 size: 14 residues. The V gene end was trimmed by 3 bases and the J gene end by 8 bases; junction bases not matched to a gene: 7. Germline V gene data show CDR1 as KGHDR and CDR2 as SFDVKD. CDR3 loop: CATSDPAGGRGYTF. The CDR3 coding sequence is TGTGCCACCAGTGATCCTGCAGGGGGCAGGGGCTACACCTTC.

This chain connects TRBV6-5 to TRBJ2-5; D unclear. The germline V gene encodes CDR1 MNHEY and CDR2 SVGAGI. Trimming removed 0 bases at V and 7 bases at J, with 6 bases between. The CDR3 is 12 residues long. The CDR3 sequence: CASSYSWGTQYF. The DNA of the CDR3 is TGTGCCAGCAGTTACTCGTGGGGGACCCAGTACTTC.

The CDR3 here is CASSQGHPKENSPLHF. The CDR3 DNA is TGTGCCAGCAGCCAAGGACACCCGAAGGAGAATTCACCCCTCCACTTT. The chain recombines TRBV3-1 (or the pseudogene TRBV3-2) with TRBJ1-6; D is ambiguous. Germline loops: CDR1 LGHDT, CDR2 YNNKEL (reference sequence). There are 16 residues in the CDR3. The V and J ends lost 1 base and 7 bases respectively, with 14 bases between them.

The chain uses TRBV11-3 and TRBJ2-2, with D possibly being TRBD1 or TRBD2 (6 bases each). Germline V gene lookup returns CDR1 SGHNT and CDR2 YENEEA. V was pared by 1 base and J by 4 bases, with 13 bases between. This CDR3 region has 16 residues. The CDR3 sequence is CASSLVGGLGTGELFF. The CDR3 DNA reads as TGTGCCAGCAGCTTAGTAGGGGGGCTCGGCACCGGGGAGCTGTTTTTT.

This chain links TRBV12-3 or TRBV12-4 with TRBJ2-1; D assignment may be TRBD1 or TRBD2 (6 bases each). The length of the CDR3 is 13 residues. V lost 8 bases, J lost 8 bases, and 16 bases lay in between. This CDR3 is CASGGGQAHEQFF. CDR3 DNA sequence: TGTGCCAGCGGTGGGGGGCAGGCTCATGAGCAGTTCTTC.

The chain is built from TRBV4-1 and TRBJ1-2; a weak D match, TRBD1 (6 bases). Germline CDR1 and CDR2: MGHRA and YSYEKL. The CDR3 contains 14 residues. V dropped 4 bases and J dropped 7 bases, with 16 bases sitting between them. CDR3 region: CASSPVGGGLGYTF. In nucleotides, the CDR3 is TGCGCCAGCAGCCCTGTAGGGGGGGGCCTTGGCTACACCTTC.

This chain joins TRBV9 and TRBJ1-1; TRBD1 might be the D (6 bases). V lost 4 bases, J lost 6 bases, and 25 bases lay in between. The germline V gene has CDR1 SGDLS and CDR2 YYNGEE. The CDR3 extends over 17 amino acids. The CDR3 spells CASSSTWGAGKMAEAFF. CDR3 nucleotides: TGTGCCAGCAGCTCAACCTGGGGGGCAGGGAAAATGGCTGAAGCTTTCTTT.

The genes are TRBV11-2 and TRBJ2-7, with 10 bases fitting TRBD1. The germline V gene has CDR1 SGHAT and CDR2 FQNNGV. This CDR3 is built from 14 residues. Trimming cost V 3 bases and J 9 bases; bases outside gene matches: 8. The CDR3 sequence: CASSLDPGQGSQYF. The CDR3 nucleotides are TGTGCCAGCAGCTTGGACCCGGGACAGGGGTCGCAGTACTTC.

V gene TRBV5-6 combines with J gene TRBJ2-5; 9 bases are a match to TRBD1. The trim removed 1 base at V and 4 bases at J, leaving 11 bases unmatched. Germline-derived CDR1 and CDR2 are SGHDT and YYEEEE. The CDR3 is made up of 17 amino acids. DNA for the CDR3: TGTGCCAGCAGCTTGTTCGGGGGACAGGGTTATCGAGAGACCCAGTACTTC. It encodes CASSLFGGQGYRETQYF.

The chain carries TRBV3-1 (or the pseudogene TRBV3-2) and TRBJ1-5; D possibly corresponds to TRBD1 (6 bases). The CDR3 contains 17 residues. V lost 1 base, J lost 1 base, and 14 bases lay in between. Per germline, CDR1 LGHDT and CDR2 YNNKEL (reference sequence). In nucleotides, the CDR3 is TGTGCCAGCAGCCAAGGAGGGGGGATGGGGAGCAATCAGCCCCAGCATTTT. The encoded protein is CASSQGGGMGSNQPQHF.

The chain combines TRBV24-1 with TRBJ2-3; possibly TRBD1 for D (5 bases). CDR3 length: 14 amino acids. The V end lost 3 bases, the J end lost 6 bases, and 12 bases lay between the germline ends. Germline V gene data show CDR1 as KGHDR and CDR2 as SFDVKD. Here the CDR3 DNA reads TGTGCCACCAGTGATCCAAGGGGTAGCGATACGCAGTATTTT. Protein: CATSDPRGSDTQYF.

The rearrangement joins TRBV12-5 to TRBJ1-1, with 8 bases that match TRBD1. Germline assignment: CDR1 LGHNT and CDR2 FRNRAP. This CDR3 region has 19 residues. The trim removed 6 bases at V and 0 bases at J, leaving 18 bases unmatched. The DNA for the CDR3 is TGTGCTAGTGGGCTTCTCCCCGGACAGGGCTTATTTATGAACACTGAAGCTTTCTTT. Translation gives CASGLLPGQGLFMNTEAFF.

The V call is TRBV19, the J call TRBJ2-2; D gene unclear. Trimming stripped 1 base from V and 8 bases from J, with 8 bases between. The CDR3 length is 13 residues. Looked up from germline, CDR1 is LNHDA and CDR2 is SQIVND (reference sequence). The CDR3 reads CASSIVVLGELFF. DNA for the CDR3: TGTGCCAGTAGTATAGTCGTACTTGGGGAGCTGTTTTTT.

The chain carries TRBV6-2 or TRBV6-3 and TRBJ2-3; 9 nucleotides match TRBD2. CDR3 length: 19 amino acids. Germline lookup yields CDR1 MNHEY and CDR2 SVGEGT. Trimming cost V 7 bases and J 8 bases; bases outside gene matches: 25. CDR3: CASTPPRLAGLWDPGTQYF. CDR3 DNA: TGTGCCAGCACCCCGCCAAGGCTAGCGGGGCTATGGGACCCAGGTACGCAGTATTTT.

This clone has just one count. The chain joins TRBV21-1 to TRBJ2-7; the table's D call, TRBD1, was not checked against the DNA. TRBV21-1 is given as a pseudogene. The CDR3 runs to 14 residues. The CDR3 region is CASSSRDRGGEQYV. Here the CDR3 DNA reads TGTGCCAGCAGCAGCCGGGACAGGGGGGGGGAGCAGTACGTC.

DNA for the CDR3: TGTGCCAGCAGCCCAGGAGTCCATAGCAATCAGCCCCAGCATTTT. Its translation is CASSPGVHSNQPQHF. The chain carries TRBV5-6 and TRBJ1-5; no reliable D call. The CDR3 is made up of 15 amino acids. Germline V lookup: CDR1 SGHDT, CDR2 YYEEEE. Trimming shortened V by 4 bases and J by 0 bases, and 11 bases separated the two germline ends.

The CDR3, as DNA: TGTGCCAGCAGTTCCCTCCGCAGGTGGAACACTGAAGCTTTCTTT. As protein: CASSSLRRWNTEAFF. The rearrangement uses TRBV27 and TRBJ1-1, with D uncertain. Trimming took off 4 bases at V and 1 base at J, with 13 bases between the two ends. This CDR3 is built from 15 residues. Germline loops: CDR1 MNHEY, CDR2 SMNVEV (reference sequence).

The gene calls are TRBV10-2 and TRBJ1-1; no clear D. From germline, CDR1 is WSHSY and CDR2 SAAADI. The CDR3 loop spans 13 amino acids. V was pared by 1 base and J by 1 base, with 4 bases between. The CDR3 loop is CASSEYPNTEAFF. The CDR3 coding sequence is TGCGCCAGCAGTGAGTATCCGAACACTGAAGCTTTCTTT.

The CDR3 DNA reads TGTGCCAGCAGCTTATTCTCATCCGGGACAGGGAAGGGTCGCGAGCAGTACTTC. Its translation is CASSLFSSGTGKGREQYF. The rearrangement joins TRBV5-6 to TRBJ2-7; 9 bases are shared with TRBD1. J gave up 6 bases and V 2 bases, and 18 bases lay outside the gene matches. The germline V gene has CDR1 SGHDT and CDR2 YYEEEE. The CDR3 runs 18 residues.

This clone was detected only once. The chain employs TRBV3-1 (or the pseudogene TRBV3-2) and TRBJ2-3; TRBD2 aligns across 10 bases. With 1 base clipped from V and 6 bases from J, the junction kept 13 bases outside the gene matches. The germline CDR1 and CDR2 sequences are LGHDT and YNNKEL (reference sequence). This CDR3 is 18 amino acids long. CDR3: CASSQASGGDIIRDTQYF. CDR3 nucleotides: TGTGCCAGCAGCCAAGCTAGCGGGGGTGATATAATTCGGGATACGCAGTATTTT.

This chain uses TRBV12-3 or TRBV12-4 with TRBJ1-2; D not resolved. The CDR3 extends over 12 amino acids. V was pared by 3 bases and J by 6 bases, with 8 bases between. DNA for the CDR3: TGTGCCAGCAGTTTTACGGGGAATGGCTACACCTTC. Residues: CASSFTGNGYTF.